Described below is a single T cell receptor (beta chain) sequence and its context. This specimen comes from a study of blood T cell repertoires in COVID-19. On the study more broadly: Sites in the United States, Italy and Spain provided acute and convalescent COVID-19 samples. In each case, the material was cDNA or gDNA derived from T cells, B-cell-depleted T cells, or PBMCs.

Clones were sequenced by immunoSEQ multiplex PCR, and TCRdb holds only the in-frame ones, with some missing. The sample has approximately 300,000 clones, 85% seen once. From germline, CDR1 is MGHRA and CDR2 YSYEKL. The CDR3 sequence is 14 residues long. With 1 base removed from V and 2 bases from J, the gap between germline ends came to 8 bases. Input material: peripheral blood. The receptor's source is a woman in her 50s with active or convalescent COVID-19. The chain combines TRBV4-1 with TRBJ2-5, with D possibly TRBD1 on 7 matching bases. CDR3 sequence: CASSQAGGQETQYF. For the CDR3, the DNA is TGCGCCAGCAGCCAAGCAGGGGGGCAAGAGACCCAGTACTTC.